Presented here are 21 T cell receptor beta chains from one specimen sequenced in a study of technical replicates of blood from a handful of donors. Some clones are missing from TCRdb's copy, which holds only in-frame ones; the method was immunoSEQ multiplex PCR. The sample records about 83,000 clones, about 95% being singletons. The sample consisted of T cells isolated from PBMCs. The source is a human donor in good health.

CDR3 nucleotide sequence: TGTGCCAGCAGTTTAGGGGGAGGGGGTCAGCCCCAGCATTTT. It translates to CASSLGGGGQPQHF. The rearrangement uses TRBV27 and TRBJ1-5, with a possible D match to TRBD1 (6 bases). The germline CDR1 and CDR2 sequences are MNHEY and SMNVEV (reference sequence). The germline V and J ends were trimmed by 2 bases and 6 bases, with 11 bases remaining between them. This CDR3 contains 14 residues.

This clone appeared a single time. V gene TRBV18 combines with J gene TRBJ2-5, with TRBD1 as a possible D gene (6 bases). CDR3 length: 15 residues. The V and J ends lost 3 bases and 1 base respectively, with 12 bases between them. CDR1 and CDR2 from the germline V gene are KGHSH and LQKENI. CDR3: CASSPNQGLQETQYF. CDR3 sequence (DNA): TGTGCCAGCTCACCCAATCAGGGGCTCCAAGAGACCCAGTACTTC.

CDR3 sequence reads: CASSLRPAASSYEQYF. CDR3 sequence (DNA): TGTGCCAGCAGCTTGCGCCCAGCGGCTAGCTCCTACGAGCAGTACTTC. V gene TRBV7-6 combines with J gene TRBJ2-7, with a possible D match to TRBD2 (5 bases). Trimming shortened V by 3 bases and J by 0 bases, and 15 bases separated the two germline ends. Germline assignment: CDR1 SGHVS and CDR2 FNYEAQ. This CDR3 spans 16 amino acids.

This chain uses TRBV6-5 with TRBJ2-7, with 9 bases that match TRBD1. The CDR3 is 14 residues long. J lost 3 bases, V lost 6 bases, and 6 bases had no gene match. The germline gives CDR1 MNHEY, CDR2 SVGAGI. CDR3 in DNA: TGTGCCAGCAGCGGGGACAGGGAATTCTACGAGCAGTACTTC. This translates into CASSGDREFYEQYF.

The rearrangement uses TRBV5-6 and TRBJ2-1; D is possibly TRBD1 (6 bases). The V gene lost 4 bases and the J gene lost 0 bases, with 8 bases spanning the gap. Germline CDR1 SGHDT, CDR2 YYEEEE. This CDR3 comprises 14 residues. CDR3 nucleotides: TGTGCCAGCAGCCGGACAGACTCCTACAATGAGCAGTTCTTC. This sequence encodes CASSRTDSYNEQFF. Supplemented by reference TRBV5-6 and TRBJ2-1, the full variable domain reads DAGVTQSPTHLIKTRGQQVTLRCSPKSGHDTVSWYQQALGQGPQFIFQYYEEEERQRGNFPDRFSGHQFPNYSSELNVNALLLGDSALYLCASSRTDSYNEQFFGPGTRLTVL.

This sequence joins TRBV30 and TRBJ2-7; D is undetermined. Germline CDR1 is GTSNPN and CDR2 is SVGIG (reference sequence). This CDR3 contains 11 residues. Trimming shortened V by 5 bases and J by 10 bases, and 15 bases separated the two germline ends. CDR3 amino acids: CAWARLKAQYF. The CDR3, as DNA: TGTGCCTGGGCTAGACTTAAGGCCCAGTACTTC.

The rearrangement joins TRBV10-3 to TRBJ2-6; the D gene is possibly TRBD2 (5 bases). The CDR3 is made up of 15 amino acids. Looked up from germline, CDR1 is ENHRY and CDR2 is SYGVKD. Trimming removed 4 bases at V and 2 bases at J, with 9 bases between. The CDR3 DNA is TGTGCCATCAGTGGAGGGCAGGCTGGGGCCAACGTCCTGACTTTC. Translated, it gives CAISGGQAGANVLTF.

This chain joins TRBV28 and TRBJ1-5; TRBD1 aligns across 8 bases. V trimming: 1 base; J trimming: 6 bases; junction bases outside the gene matches: 20. Germline V CDR1 and CDR2: MDHEN, SYDVKM. The CDR3 contains 20 residues. The CDR3 is CASSLSGTGRGLRKFQPQHF. Here the CDR3 DNA reads TGTGCCAGCAGTTTATCTGGGACAGGAAGAGGGTTGAGGAAATTTCAGCCCCAGCATTTT.

This clone was seen a single time. This chain connects TRBV6-5 to TRBJ1-2; weak D call: TRBD1 (5 bases). The germline gives CDR1 MNHEY, CDR2 SVGAGI. This CDR3 is built from 11 residues. V lost 5 bases to trimming and J lost 7 bases, with 8 bases between them. The CDR3 reads CASSQGGGYTF. CDR3 DNA sequence: TGTGCCAGCAGTCAGGGCGGTGGCTACACCTTC.

This clone has only a few counts. The rearrangement uses TRBV6-4 and TRBJ2-3; the match to TRBD2 covers 14 bases. Per germline, CDR1 MRHNA and CDR2 SNTAGT. There are 15 residues in the CDR3. The V and J ends lost 5 bases and 4 bases, in that order; junction bases with no gene match: 2. CDR3 protein: CASSRTSGGSDTQYF. The CDR3 DNA reads as TGTGCCAGCAGTCGGACTAGCGGGGGGTCAGATACGCAGTATTTT.

The J gene is TRBJ1-6, the V gene TRBV6-5; the D gene is possibly TRBD1 (5 bases). The CDR3 has 12 amino acids. The V end was cut by 6 bases, the J end by 11 bases, with 11 bases between. Germline V gene lookup returns CDR1 MNHEY and CDR2 SVGAGI. The chain's CDR3 is CASRPGEAPLHF. The CDR3 region has the DNA TGTGCCAGCAGGCCGGGGGAAGCACCCCTCCACTTT.

This chain connects TRBV4-2 to TRBJ2-1; TRBD2 matches at 10 bases. CDR3 length equals 16 residues. Germline values: CDR1 LGHNA, CDR2 YNFKEQ. V gave up 1 base and J gave up 7 bases; unmatched junction bases: 7. The CDR3 nucleotides are TGTGCCAGCAGCCAAGGGCCTAGCGGGGGTTGGAATGAGCAGTTCTTC. This codes for CASSQGPSGGWNEQFF.

This clone was observed once. This chain links TRBV28 with TRBJ1-1; TRBD1 aligns across 8 bases. Trimming took 2 bases from V and 8 from J; bases not matched to a gene: 1. Germline CDR1 and CDR2: MDHEN and SYDVKM. CDR3 length: 12 residues. CDR3 DNA: TGTGCCAGCAGTTTAGGACAGGGAGAAGCTTTCTTT. Translating gives CASSLGQGEAFF.

J is TRBJ2-7 and V is TRBV6-1; TRBD1 matches 8 bases. J lost 1 base, V lost 3 bases, and 2 bases had no gene match. Germline V gene data show CDR1 as MNHNS and CDR2 as SASEGT. The CDR3 totals 14 residues. For the CDR3, the DNA is TGTGCCAGCAGTGAGACAGGGGCTTCCTACGAGCAGTACTTC. Its translation: CASSETGASYEQYF.

The CDR3 nucleotides are TGTGCCAGCAGCGGTACCGGGACAGGGGCGGGCACAGATACGCAGTATTTT. Encoded protein: CASSGTGTGAGTDTQYF. This chain links TRBV7-9 with TRBJ2-3; 10 nucleotides match TRBD1. The CDR3 loop spans 17 amino acids. Germline loops: CDR1 SEHNR, CDR2 FQNEAQ (reference sequence). J lost 1 base, V lost 5 bases, and 9 bases had no gene match. The full variable domain, its missing parts supplied by reference TRBV7-9 and TRBJ2-3, is DTGVSQNPRHKITKRGQNVTFRCDPISEHNRLYWYRQTLGQGPEFLTYFQNEAQLEKSRLLSDRFSAERPKGSFSTLEIQRTEQGDSAMYLCASSGTGTGAGTDTQYFGPGTRLTVL.

The chain joins TRBV7-2 to TRBJ2-7; 9 bases agree with TRBD1. The CDR3 has 16 amino acids. Germline V CDR1 and CDR2: SGHTA, FQGNSA. After removal of 5 bases from V and 0 bases from J, the junction contained 8 bases not matched to a gene. This chain's CDR3 is CASSRGDRVFSYEQYF. The DNA of the CDR3 is TGTGCCAGCAGCAGGGGGGACAGGGTATTCTCCTACGAGCAGTACTTC.

This chain joins TRBV14 and TRBJ2-2; 11 bases are shared with TRBD2. With 4 bases clipped from V and 4 bases from J, the junction kept 5 bases outside the gene matches. Per germline, CDR1 SGHDN and CDR2 FVKESK. CDR3 length: 16 residues. The CDR3 sequence is CASSLLAGGLTGELFF. The CDR3 DNA follows: TGTGCCAGCAGCCTATTAGCGGGGGGGCTCACCGGGGAGCTGTTTTTT.

This clone appeared a single time. The V call is TRBV15, the J call TRBJ2-2, with D maybe TRBD1 (6 bases). The CDR3 has 14 amino acids. Germline V gene sequence: CDR1 LNHNV, CDR2 YYDKDF (reference sequence). Trimming took off 2 bases at V and 3 bases at J, with 7 bases between the two ends. The CDR3 loop reads CATSRSGDTGELFF. In DNA, the CDR3 is TGTGCCACCAGCAGATCAGGGGACACCGGGGAGCTGTTTTTT. The full variable domain, in which reference TRBV15 and TRBJ2-2 provide the parts outside the CDR3, is DAMVIQNPRYQVTQFGKPVTLSCSQTLNHNVMYWYQQKSSQAPKLLFHYYDKDFNNEADTPDNFQSRRPNTSFCFLDIRSPGLGDTAMYLCATSRSGDTGELFFGEGSRLTVL.

This chain uses TRBV27 with TRBJ2-7, with 7 bases lining up with TRBD1. Trimming took 2 bases from V and 3 from J; bases not matched to a gene: 7. The germline V gene has CDR1 MNHEY and CDR2 SMNVEV (reference sequence). The CDR3 extends over 15 amino acids. DNA of the CDR3: TGTGCCAGCAGTTTACTTGGGCAGGGGGTCTACGAGCAGTACTTC. It codes for CASSLLGQGVYEQYF.

This chain joins TRBV15 and TRBJ1-5; TRBD1 matches at 10 bases. CDR3 length: 17 amino acids. CDR1 LNHNV and CDR2 YYDKDF come from the germline V gene (reference sequence). V lost 1 base to trimming and J lost 4 bases; unmatched junction nucleotides: 7. CDR3 region: CATSRGDRGDRNQPQHF. For the CDR3, the DNA is TGTGCCACCAGCAGAGGGGACAGGGGTGATCGTAATCAGCCCCAGCATTTT.

The chain employs TRBV2 and TRBJ2-7, with 10 bases fitting TRBD1. Germline assignment: CDR1 SNHLY and CDR2 FYNNEI. The trim removed 4 bases at V and 6 bases at J, leaving 6 bases unmatched. This CDR3 is built from 14 residues. In nucleotides, the CDR3 is TGTGCCAGCAGTGCAGAGACAGGGGGCTTCGAGCAGTACTTC. Translated, it gives CASSAETGGFEQYF.